Listed below are T cell receptor beta chains from one sample, sequenced in a study of blood T cell repertoires in COVID-19. Sequencing was performed with immunoSEQ multiplex PCR; in TCRdb, only in-frame clones are kept and a portion is missing. The repertoire has some 74,000 clones, roughly 91% of them found once; the top ten carry 6.6%. Sample: peripheral blood. The receptors were gathered from a man aged 45 to 65 with active COVID-19. Each CDR3 is given with its conserved first and last residue. Fields, in order: CDR3 DNA, CDR3 protein, D gene, J gene, clone size, CDR3 length, V gene. D genes are given only for firm matches. Clone size appears in some rows only: once, few, many, or a class for an expanded clone.

TGCGCCAGCAGCTTGGATGTGGGGGGGCACTACAATGAGCAGTTCTTC,CASSLDVGGHYNEQFF,.,TRBJ2-1,.,16,TRBV5-1
TGTGCCAGCAGCGTTGGAGGGACTGGCTACACCTTC,CASSVGGTGYTF,.,TRBJ1-2,.,12,TRBV9
TGCAGCGTTGAACCTCAGGGTGCCGGCTCGTACGAGCAGTACTTC,CSVEPQGAGSYEQYF,.,TRBJ2-7,.,15,TRBV29-1
TGTGCCAGCAGTTGGACAGGGAGCTCCTACAATGAGCAGTTCTTC,CASSWTGSSYNEQFF,TRBD1,TRBJ2-1,.,15,TRBV27
TGTGCCAGTCAGACGGGAAATTCACCCCTCCACTTT,CASQTGNSPLHF,.,TRBJ1-6,.,12,TRBV2
TGTGCCAGCTTAAAATGGACAGGGCAAAACTATGGCTACACCTTC,CASLKWTGQNYGYTF,TRBD1,TRBJ1-2,once,15,TRBV6-5
TGCGCCAGCAGCCGGGGGACAGGGGATAATGAAAAACTGTTTTTT,CASSRGTGDNEKLFF,TRBD1,TRBJ1-4,few,15,TRBV5-1
TGTGCCAGCGGCAGCGGGAGCCCCTCCTACAATGAGCAGTTCTTC,CASGSGSPSYNEQFF,TRBD2,TRBJ2-1,few,15,TRBV28
TGTGCCACCAGTGCTTCCACTAGCGGGAGGTACGAGCAGTACTTC,CATSASTSGRYEQYF,TRBD2,TRBJ2-7,.,15,TRBV24-1
TGTGCCAGCAGCTCCACTAGCGTTAATGAGCAGTTCTTC,CASSSTSVNEQFF,TRBD2,TRBJ2-1,.,13,TRBV11-2
TGTGCCAGCAGCGTCTTCTCCACAGAGAACACCGGGGAGCTGTTTTTT,CASSVFSTENTGELFF,.,TRBJ2-2,.,16,TRBV9
TGTGCCAGCAGCTTGGCCGGGACAGAGCAGTTCTTC,CASSLAGTEQFF,.,TRBJ2-1,.,12,TRBV5-8
TGCGCCAGCAGCCGTGGAGGGGTGAACACCGGGGAGCTGTTTTTT,CASSRGGVNTGELFF,.,TRBJ2-2,.,15,TRBV4-3
TGTGCCAGCAGCCAAGGGACAGGGGCAAGGGATGGCTACACCTTC,CASSQGTGARDGYTF,TRBD1,TRBJ1-2,.,15,TRBV7-9
TGTGCCTGGAGTCCAGACCGGGGAGGCACCATATATTTT,CAWSPDRGGTIYF,.,TRBJ1-3,.,13,TRBV30
TGTGCCAGCAGCTTACGGGGGACAGGAGGCACAGATACGCAGTATTTT,CASSLRGTGGTDTQYF,TRBD1,TRBJ2-3,.,16,TRBV7-3
TGTGCCAGCAGCCCGCGGGATGGCGGGGGGATATCCTACAATGAGCAGTTCTTC,CASSPRDGGGISYNEQFF,TRBD2,TRBJ2-1,.,18,TRBV6-2/TRBV6-3
TGTGCCAGCAGTTCCCTCGGGACAGGGGACCACGAGCAGTACTTC,CASSSLGTGDHEQYF,TRBD1,TRBJ2-7,.,15,TRBV28
TGTGCCAGCAGCCATAACAAAAACATTCAGTACTTC,CASSHNKNIQYF,.,TRBJ2-4,.,12,TRBV14
TGTGCCAGCAGAGGACAGGGGGGTGCAGATACGCAGTATTTT,CASRGQGGADTQYF,TRBD1,TRBJ2-3,.,14,TRBV6-6
TGTGCCAGTAGCCAGGATGGACTAGCGGGCGGGCTTATTGGAAATGAGCAGTTCTTC,CASSQDGLAGGLIGNEQFF,TRBD2,TRBJ2-1,.,19,TRBV19
TGCGCCAGCAGTACCAGGGTAGATGGCAATCAGCCCCAGCATTTT,CASSTRVDGNQPQHF,.,TRBJ1-5,.,15,TRBV10-2
TGTGCCTGGCGGGAGGGAGCTAATGAAAAACTGTTTTTT,CAWREGANEKLFF,.,TRBJ1-4,.,13,TRBV30
TGCGCCAGCAGCCAAGGCGGAACCGGGTCCTTTAACTATGGCTACACCTTC,CASSQGGTGSFNYGYTF,.,TRBJ1-2,.,17,TRBV4-1
TGTGCCAGCAGCCCTTGGACTAGCGGGGGGTCCTACAATGAGCAGTTCTTC,CASSPWTSGGSYNEQFF,TRBD2,TRBJ2-1,.,17,TRBV5-8
TGTGCCAGCAGTTTGGAGGGGTATAATTCACCCCTCCACTTT,CASSLEGYNSPLHF,.,TRBJ1-6,.,14,TRBV27
TGTGCCAGCAGCGTAGACAGGGAAGATACGCAGTATTTT,CASSVDREDTQYF,.,TRBJ2-3,once,13,TRBV9
TGTGCCAGCAGCTTAGAAGGGGCCGGACAGATGAACACTGAAGCTTTCTTT,CASSLEGAGQMNTEAFF,.,TRBJ1-1,.,17,TRBV7-2
TGTGCCAGCAGCTTAACTACGAGACTAACTCGTTTGGTCTTC,CASSLTTRLTRLVF,.,TRBJ2-1,.,14,TRBV7-2
TGCGCCAGCAGCCAAAACTATCAGGGTCTCACCGGGGAGCTGTTTTTT,CASSQNYQGLTGELFF,.,TRBJ2-2,.,16,TRBV4-1
TGTGCCAGCAGTATACGGACTAGCGTTAATGAGCAGTTCTTC,CASSIRTSVNEQFF,TRBD2,TRBJ2-1,.,14,TRBV2
TGTGCCAGCGGTTGGCCACGGACACCTTGGTTGGGAGAAAAACTGTTTTTT,CASGWPRTPWLGEKLFF,.,TRBJ1-4,.,17,TRBV6-4
TGTGCCAGCAAGGGTCGCGGGGGTTCCACAGATACGCAGTATTTT,CASKGRGGSTDTQYF,TRBD2,TRBJ2-3,once,15,TRBV28
TGCGCCAGCAGCTTGAACTCCCCCTTAGCGGGAGGGTACAATGAGCAGTTCTTC,CASSLNSPLAGGYNEQFF,TRBD2,TRBJ2-1,.,18,TRBV5-1
TGTGCCAGCAGCTTAGATCCGCAAGACAGGGCCAATGGCTACACCTTC,CASSLDPQDRANGYTF,TRBD1,TRBJ1-2,.,16,TRBV11-2
TGCGCCAGCAGCCAAGTAGAGACACCCGCTGGAAACACCATATATTTT,CASSQVETPAGNTIYF,.,TRBJ1-3,once,16,TRBV4-1
TGTGCCAGTAGTCTCATTCGGACTGAAACCGGGGAGCTGTTTTTT,CASSLIRTETGELFF,.,TRBJ2-2,.,15,TRBV19
TGTGCCAGCAGCCGCGGGGGAAGCTCCTACAATGAGCAGTTCTTC,CASSRGGSSYNEQFF,TRBD2,TRBJ2-1,.,15,TRBV28
TGTGCCAGCAGCACGACCGGGAGCTACGGTGAAAAACTGTTTTTT,CASSTTGSYGEKLFF,.,TRBJ1-4,.,15,TRBV7-9
TGTGCCAGTAGTCGACTAGCGGGGGCACAAGAGACCCAGTACTTC,CASSRLAGAQETQYF,TRBD2,TRBJ2-5,.,15,TRBV19
TGTGCCACCAGCTTGTGGGGAGGGTCTAATGAAAAACTGTTTTTT,CATSLWGGSNEKLFF,.,TRBJ1-4,.,15,TRBV15
TGTGCCTGGAGTGTACCTGGGGGCCCCTACAATGAGCAGTTCTTC,CAWSVPGGPYNEQFF,.,TRBJ2-1,.,15,TRBV30
TGTGCCAGCAGTCTTAGCGGGGCCAGGGATAATGAGCAGTTCTTC,CASSLSGARDNEQFF,TRBD2,TRBJ2-1,.,15,TRBV28
TGTGCCAGCAGCCCCCGAGGGGGTCTAGCTGACGAGCAGTACTTC,CASSPRGGLADEQYF,.,TRBJ2-7,.,15,TRBV5-4
TGTGCCAGCAGCGTAGAAGCCCTAGCGGGAGAGGAAGAGACCCAGTACTTC,CASSVEALAGEEETQYF,TRBD2,TRBJ2-5,few,17,TRBV9
TGTGCCAGCAGTGAATCTAGCGGGGCGGGAGATACGCAGTATTTT,CASSESSGAGDTQYF,TRBD2,TRBJ2-3,.,15,TRBV25-1